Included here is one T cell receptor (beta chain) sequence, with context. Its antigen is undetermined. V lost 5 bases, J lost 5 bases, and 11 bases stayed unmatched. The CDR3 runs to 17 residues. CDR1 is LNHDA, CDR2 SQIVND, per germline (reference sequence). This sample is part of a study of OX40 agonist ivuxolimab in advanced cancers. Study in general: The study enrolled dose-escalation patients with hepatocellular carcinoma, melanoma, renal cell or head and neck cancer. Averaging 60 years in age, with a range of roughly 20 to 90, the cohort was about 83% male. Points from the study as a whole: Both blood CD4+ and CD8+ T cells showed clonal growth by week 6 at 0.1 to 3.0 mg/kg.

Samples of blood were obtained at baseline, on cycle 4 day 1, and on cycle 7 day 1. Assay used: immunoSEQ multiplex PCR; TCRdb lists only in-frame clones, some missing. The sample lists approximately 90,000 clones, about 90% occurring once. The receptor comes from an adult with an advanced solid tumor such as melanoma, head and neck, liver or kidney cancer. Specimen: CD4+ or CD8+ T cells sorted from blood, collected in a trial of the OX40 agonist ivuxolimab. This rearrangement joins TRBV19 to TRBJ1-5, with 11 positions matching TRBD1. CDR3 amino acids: CASSGGTGGSRDQPQHF. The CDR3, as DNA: TGTGCCAGTAGTGGCGGGACAGGGGGGTCGAGAGATCAGCCCCAGCATTTT.